This T cell receptor beta chain was captured by sequencing in a study of T cell responses to AZD1222 COVID-19 vaccine. The method was immunoSEQ multiplex PCR; TCRdb's version includes in-frame clones alone and lacks a portion of them. The table includes roughly 86,000 clones, about 85% detected once. The sample here was peripheral blood, taken 28 days after the second AZD1222 dose. This clonotype was obtained from an adult who received the AZD1222 COVID-19 vaccine.

The CDR3 sequence is CASSSGRGDGNTIYF. The CDR3 bases are TGTGCCAGCAGTTCAGGCAGGGGAGACGGAAACACCATATATTTT. The rearrangement links TRBV27 to TRBJ1-3; the D gene is possibly TRBD1 (6 bases). CDR1 and CDR2 from the germline V gene are MNHEY and SMNVEV (reference sequence). The CDR3 contains 15 residues. Trimming took off 4 bases at V and 4 bases at J, with 14 bases between the two ends.